Listed below are T cell receptor beta chains from one sample, sequenced in a study of blood T cell repertoires in COVID-19. TCRdb keeps only in-frame clones here, not all; method: immunoSEQ multiplex PCR. This sample carries roughly 220,000 clones, 75% to 85% of them seen once, and the ten largest clones take 7.5%. The source material was peripheral blood. The receptors here all came from an elderly woman with COVID-19, enrolled during active disease. Each CDR3 is given without its conserved first and last residue. Fields, in order: D gene, V gene, clone size, J gene, CDR3 protein. A D gene is named only where the DNA matches it firmly. Size tells how often a clone was seen (once, few, many) or the class of an expanded clone, and some rows leave it out.

TRBD2	TRBV11-3	NA	TRBJ2-1	ASSPGTSGGLTSEQF
NA	TRBV30	NA	TRBJ1-4	AWSILGGEKLF
TRBD1	TRBV5-6	NA	TRBJ1-2	ASSPGQGSDVYGYT
TRBD1	TRBV5-1	NA	TRBJ1-4	ASRQSGGQGEKLF
NA	TRBV28	NA	TRBJ1-1	ASSLAGPPTEAF
NA	TRBV11-2	NA	TRBJ2-7	ASSPWDIQSYEQY
TRBD2	TRBV4-2	NA	TRBJ2-1	ASSQLSGLAGEQF
TRBD1	TRBV19	NA	TRBJ1-2	ASSMTDRVFNYGYT
NA	TRBV13	few	TRBJ1-1	ASSFRNTEAF
TRBD1	TRBV29-1	NA	TRBJ2-5	SLGGTGGETQY
NA	TRBV6-5	NA	TRBJ2-2	ASTKPGAGELF